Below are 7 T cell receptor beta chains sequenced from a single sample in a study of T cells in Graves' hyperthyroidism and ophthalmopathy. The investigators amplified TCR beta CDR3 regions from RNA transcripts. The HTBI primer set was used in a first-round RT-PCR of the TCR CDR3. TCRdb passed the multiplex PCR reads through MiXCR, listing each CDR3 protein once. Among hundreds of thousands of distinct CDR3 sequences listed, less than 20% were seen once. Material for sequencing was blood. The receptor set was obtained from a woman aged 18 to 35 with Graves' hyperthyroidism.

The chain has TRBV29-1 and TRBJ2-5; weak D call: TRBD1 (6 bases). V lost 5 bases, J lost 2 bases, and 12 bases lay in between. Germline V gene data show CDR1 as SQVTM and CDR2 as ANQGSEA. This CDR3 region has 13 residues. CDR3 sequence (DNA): TGCAGCGTTCAGAGAGGACAGCAAGAGACCCAGTACTTC. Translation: CSVQRGQQETQYF.

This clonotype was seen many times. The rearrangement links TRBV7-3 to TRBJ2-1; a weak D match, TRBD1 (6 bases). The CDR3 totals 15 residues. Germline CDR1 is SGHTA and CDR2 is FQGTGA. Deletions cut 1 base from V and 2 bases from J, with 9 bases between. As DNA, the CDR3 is TGTGCCAGCAGCTTAATAGGGGGAGCCTACAATGAGCAGTTCTTC. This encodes CASSLIGGAYNEQFF.

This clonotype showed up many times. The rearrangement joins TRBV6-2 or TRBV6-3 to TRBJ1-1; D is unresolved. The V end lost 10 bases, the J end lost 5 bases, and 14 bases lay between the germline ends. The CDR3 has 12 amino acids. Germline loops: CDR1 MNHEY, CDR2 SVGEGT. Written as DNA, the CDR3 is TGTGCCATCGCCGTTGAGGGAACTGAAGCTTTCTTT. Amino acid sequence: CAIAVEGTEAFF.

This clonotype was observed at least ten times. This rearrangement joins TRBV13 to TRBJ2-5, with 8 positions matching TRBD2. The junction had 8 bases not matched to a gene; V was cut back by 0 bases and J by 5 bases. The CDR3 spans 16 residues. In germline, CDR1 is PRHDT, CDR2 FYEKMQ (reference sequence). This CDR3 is CASSLGNGRGHETQYF. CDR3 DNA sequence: TGTGCCAGCAGCTTAGGAAACGGGAGGGGTCATGAGACCCAGTACTTC. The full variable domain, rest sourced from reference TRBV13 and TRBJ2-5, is AAGVIQSPRHLIKEKRETATLKCYPIPRHDTVYWYQQGPGQDPQFLISFYEKMQSDKGSIPDRFSAQQFSDYHSELNMSSLELGDSALYFCASSLGNGRGHETQYFGPGTRLLVL.

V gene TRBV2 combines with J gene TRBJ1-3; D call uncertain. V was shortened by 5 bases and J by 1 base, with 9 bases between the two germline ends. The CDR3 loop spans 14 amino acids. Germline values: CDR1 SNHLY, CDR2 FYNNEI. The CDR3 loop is CASSKDLSGNTIYF. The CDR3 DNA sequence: TGTGCCAGCAGTAAGGACCTTTCTGGAAACACCATATATTTT.

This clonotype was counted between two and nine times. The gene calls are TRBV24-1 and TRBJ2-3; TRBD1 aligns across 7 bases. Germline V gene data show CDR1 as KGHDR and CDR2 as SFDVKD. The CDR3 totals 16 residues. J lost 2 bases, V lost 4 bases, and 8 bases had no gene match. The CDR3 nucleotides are TGTGCCACCAGTGAATCCGGGACAGCGATCACAGATACGCAGTATTTT. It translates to CATSESGTAITDTQYF.

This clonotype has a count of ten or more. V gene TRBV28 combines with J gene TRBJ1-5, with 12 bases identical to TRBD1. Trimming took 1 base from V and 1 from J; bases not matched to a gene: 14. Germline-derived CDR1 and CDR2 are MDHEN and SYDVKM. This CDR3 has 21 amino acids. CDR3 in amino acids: CASSLLGPRDRGRLSNQPQHF. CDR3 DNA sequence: TGTGCCAGCAGTTTATTAGGGCCCCGGGACAGGGGGCGTTTAAGCAATCAGCCCCAGCATTTT.